What follows are 24 T cell receptor beta chains derived from one specimen sequenced in a study of CD8+ T cells in alopecia areata. Extracted RNA was reverse transcribed, and the resulting cDNA served as sequencing template. Data came from immunoSEQ multiplex PCR; TCRdb stores just in-frame clones and leaves some out. The sample has more than 150,000 clones, about 60% seen once. Sequences were derived from CD4+ T cells sorted from blood, sampled at week 0. The receptors derive from a human donor with alopecia areata.

This sequence joins TRBV7-9 and TRBJ2-2, with D perhaps assigned TRBD1 or TRBD2 (5 bases each). Germline V gives CDR1 SEHNR, CDR2 FQNEAQ (reference sequence). Trimming took off 5 bases at V and 4 bases at J, with 14 bases between the two ends. This CDR3 is built from 15 residues. CDR3 sequence: CASSPAAGTTGELFF. The CDR3 nucleotides read TGTGCCAGCAGCCCGGCGGCAGGGACCACCGGGGAGCTGTTTTTT.

J is TRBJ1-5 and V is TRBV5-6, with 7 nucleotides matching TRBD1. The CDR3 contains 14 residues. Germline V gene data show CDR1 as SGHDT and CDR2 as YYEEEE. Trimming took 5 bases from V and 4 from J; bases not matched to a gene: 6. In DNA, the CDR3 is TGTGCCAGCAGTCCACAGGGGCCTAATCAGCCCCAGCATTTT. This codes for CASSPQGPNQPQHF.

This clone has only a few counts. The chain uses TRBV9 and TRBJ2-7; D is undetermined. The CDR3 extends over 13 amino acids. V lost 0 bases to trimming and J lost 5 bases, with 9 bases between them. Germline CDR1 reads SGDLS; CDR2 reads YYNGEE. This chain's CDR3 is CASSVGVRDEQYF. For the CDR3, the DNA is TGTGCCAGCAGCGTAGGGGTACGCGACGAGCAGTACTTC.

CDR3 loop: CSARVIPGYTF. In nucleotides, the CDR3 is TGCAGTGCTAGAGTGATCCCTGGCTACACCTTC. V and J are TRBV20-1 and TRBJ1-2; D remains unclear. This CDR3 is built from 11 residues. The ends were cut back, 1 base at V and 7 bases at J, with 7 bases in the middle. CDR1 DFQATT and CDR2 SNEGSKA come from the germline V gene (reference sequence).

This clone has a handful of counts. This chain uses TRBV7-9 with TRBJ2-5; D perhaps matches TRBD1 (7 bases). Trimming took off 5 bases at V and 5 bases at J, with 18 bases between the two ends. Germline CDR1 is SEHNR and CDR2 is FQNEAQ (reference sequence). This CDR3 comprises 15 residues. CDR3 sequence (DNA): TGTGCCAGCAGCCCAAGTGAGGGGGCGGGGGAGACCCAGTACTTC. The encoded protein is CASSPSEGAGETQYF.

In this sample, this clone turned up a few times. The gene calls are TRBV7-9 and TRBJ2-2; 8 bases align to TRBD2. V dropped 2 bases and J dropped 6; count of bases not matched to a gene: 5. This CDR3 contains 15 residues. Germline V gene data show CDR1 as SEHNR and CDR2 as FQNEAQ (reference sequence). CDR3 residues: CASSLRAGDAGELFF. Written as DNA, the CDR3 is TGTGCCAGCAGCTTAAGAGCGGGGGACGCCGGGGAGCTGTTTTTT.

The J gene is TRBJ2-6, the V gene TRBV9, with D maybe TRBD1 (6 bases). CDR3 length equals 18 residues. Trimming stripped 4 bases from V and 1 base from J, with 18 bases between. In germline, CDR1 is SGDLS, CDR2 YYNGEE. CDR3 coding DNA: TGTGCCAGCAGCAAAGGGTCAGGGGCAGCTTCTGGGGCCAACGTCCTGACTTTC. Amino acid sequence: CASSKGSGAASGANVLTF.

This clone was seen ten or more times. This chain joins TRBV10-3 and TRBJ2-3; tentatively, D is TRBD1 (5 bases). The V and J ends lost 3 bases and 2 bases respectively, with 9 bases between them. CDR3 length: 14 residues. Germline V gene sequence: CDR1 ENHRY, CDR2 SYGVKD. CDR3 region: CAISDDRNTDTQYF. The CDR3 DNA sequence: TGTGCCATCAGTGATGACAGAAACACAGATACGCAGTATTTT.

The chain carries TRBV11-2 and TRBJ2-7; D remains unclear. Trimming took off 4 bases at V and 5 bases at J, with 18 bases between the two ends. This CDR3 region has 15 residues. Germline V gene data show CDR1 as SGHAT and CDR2 as FQNNGV. The CDR3 here is CASSSRGIRFNEQYF. The CDR3 bases are TGTGCCAGCAGCTCCAGAGGTATCCGTTTCAACGAGCAGTACTTC. Filled out from reference TRBV11-2 and TRBJ2-7, the complete variable domain reads EAGVAQSPRYKIIEKRQSVAFWCNPISGHATLYWYQQILGQGPKLLIQFQNNGVVDDSQLPKDRFSAERLKGVDSTLKIQPAKLEDSAVYLCASSSRGIRFNEQYFGPGTRLTVT.

The genes are TRBV7-9 and TRBJ2-5; unclear D gene. The V gene lost 2 bases and the J gene lost 0 bases, with 13 bases spanning the gap. The germline V gene encodes CDR1 SEHNR and CDR2 FQNEAQ (reference sequence). This CDR3 region has 16 residues. In DNA, the CDR3 is TGTGCCAGCAGCTTATATGACAATAGGTACCAAGAGACCCAGTACTTC. It translates to CASSLYDNRYQETQYF.

The chain joins TRBV2 to TRBJ1-2; the D gene is possibly TRBD1 (6 bases). From germline, CDR1 is SNHLY and CDR2 FYNNEI. Trimming took off 6 bases at V and 3 bases at J, with 8 bases between the two ends. The CDR3 has 12 residues. The CDR3 loop reads CASRRTDYGYTF. The CDR3 region has the DNA TGTGCCAGCAGGCGGACAGACTATGGCTACACCTTC.

The chain employs TRBV5-1 and TRBJ1-5; a possible D gene is TRBD1 (5 bases). In germline, CDR1 is SGHRS, CDR2 YFSETQ. V lost 4 bases, J lost 7 bases, and 21 bases lay in between. The CDR3 length is 16 residues. CDR3 DNA sequence: TGCGCCAGCAGCCGGGATGGACAACAAACGGGGCAGCCCCAGCATTTT. Translation gives CASSRDGQQTGQPQHF.

The chain couples TRBV4-1 to TRBJ1-2; no clear D. V was pared by 6 bases and J by 2 bases, with 19 bases between. CDR1 and CDR2 from the germline V gene are MGHRA and YSYEKL. There are 16 residues in the CDR3. In nucleotides, the CDR3 is TGCGCCAGCAGTCGCCAATCCTGGGAAGAGAACTATGGCTACACCTTC. Its translation is CASSRQSWEENYGYTF.

This chain links TRBV29-1 with TRBJ1-1; possibly TRBD1 for D (6 bases). Trimming left V 1 base short and J 11 bases short, with 14 bases between. Per germline, CDR1 SQVTM and CDR2 ANQGSEA. CDR3 length: 12 amino acids. This chain's CDR3 is CSVEGLGASAFF. The CDR3, as DNA: TGCAGCGTTGAAGGGTTGGGGGCGAGTGCTTTCTTT. The whole variable domain, filled in from reference TRBV29-1 and TRBJ1-1, reads SAVISQKPSRDICQRGTSLTIQCQVDSQVTMMFWYRQQPGQSLTLIATANQGSEATYESGFVIDKFPISRPNLTFSTLTVSNMSPEDSSIYLCSVEGLGASAFFGQGTRLTVV.

As concerns this clone: This sample includes further DNA sequences coding for the same CDR3. V usage is TRBV4-2 and J usage is TRBJ2-2; D is unresolved. The CDR3 consists of 12 residues. Trimming removed 1 base at V and 6 bases at J, with 3 bases between. CDR1 is LGHNA, CDR2 YNFKEQ, per germline. The CDR3 coding sequence is TGTGCCAGCAGCCAAGTGCCCGGGGAGCTGTTTTTT. Translated, it gives CASSQVPGELFF.

The chain carries TRBV29-1 and TRBJ1-1; maybe TRBD1 (6 bases). The CDR3 has 11 amino acids. Trimming removed 7 bases from V and 4 bases from J, with 10 bases in between. Germline loops: CDR1 SQVTM, CDR2 ANQGSEA. The CDR3 loop reads CSGSRGTEAFF. The CDR3 coding sequence is TGCAGCGGGAGCAGGGGCACTGAAGCTTTCTTT.

The rearrangement links TRBV6-1 to TRBJ1-2; D call uncertain. The germline CDR1 and CDR2 sequences are MNHNS and SASEGT. V dropped 1 base and J dropped 8 bases, with 11 bases sitting between them. This CDR3 region has 13 residues. CDR3 nucleotide sequence: TGTGCCAGCAGTGAAGACTCGGGGAGGGGCTACACCTTC. Amino acid sequence: CASSEDSGRGYTF.

This chain connects TRBV29-1 to TRBJ2-7; no firm D call. CDR1 SQVTM and CDR2 ANQGSEA come from the germline V gene. V was trimmed by 8 bases and J by 2 bases, leaving 13 bases between them. The CDR3 is 12 amino acids. The CDR3 DNA sequence: TGCAGCCCACCCAGGATCACCTACGAGCAGTACTTC. It encodes CSPPRITYEQYF.

The sample holds one count of this clone. The CDR3 is CATSRGGLTEKLFF. The CDR3 DNA sequence: TGTGCCACCAGCAGAGGGGGGCTGACTGAAAAACTGTTTTTT. The genes are TRBV15 and TRBJ1-4; perhaps TRBD1 as D (6 bases). CDR3 length: 14 residues. V was trimmed by 1 base and J by 7 bases, leaving 10 bases between them. The germline gives CDR1 LNHNV, CDR2 YYDKDF (reference sequence).

The chain has TRBV4-2 and TRBJ2-3; 13 bases line up with TRBD2. The CDR3 sequence is 14 residues long. Germline trimming cut 4 bases from V and 6 bases from J; bases unmatched to any gene: 1. CDR1 and CDR2 from the germline V gene are LGHNA and YNFKEQ. The CDR3 DNA reads as TGTGCCAGCAGCCCGACTAGCGGGGGGGATACGCAGTATTTT. It yields the protein CASSPTSGGDTQYF.

This clone was observed a handful of times. This sequence joins TRBV30 and TRBJ2-7; D perhaps matches TRBD2 (7 bases). The CDR3 covers 15 residues. Trimming cost V 5 bases and J 4 bases, with 21 bases left between them. CDR1 is GTSNPN and CDR2 is SVGIG in the germline V gene (reference sequence). CDR3: CAWGPLGGHQYEQYF. The CDR3 DNA reads as TGTGCCTGGGGACCTCTCGGGGGGCACCAATACGAGCAGTACTTC.

The J gene is TRBJ1-1, the V gene TRBV15; no firm D call. The CDR3 runs to 15 residues. V lost 0 bases and J 1 base, leaving 9 bases between the germline ends. Germline V gene lookup returns CDR1 LNHNV and CDR2 YYDKDF (reference sequence). This CDR3 is CATSRDLKGNTEAFF. The CDR3 region has the DNA TGTGCCACCAGCAGAGATCTGAAGGGGAACACTGAAGCTTTCTTT. Full variable domain (remainder filled in from reference TRBV15 and TRBJ1-1): DAMVIQNPRYQVTQFGKPVTLSCSQTLNHNVMYWYQQKSSQAPKLLFHYYDKDFNNEADTPDNFQSRRPNTSFCFLDIRSPGLGDTAMYLCATSRDLKGNTEAFFGQGTRLTVV.

The chain couples TRBV18 to TRBJ1-2, with 8 bases aligning to TRBD1. The germline CDR1 and CDR2 sequences are KGHSH and LQKENI. This CDR3 is built from 14 residues. The junction had 5 bases not matched to a gene; V was cut back by 1 base and J by 7 bases. CDR3 sequence: CASSPLGQGSGYTF. CDR3 nucleotides: TGTGCCAGCTCACCACTCGGACAGGGTTCTGGCTACACCTTC.

CDR3 amino acids: CSVRTGDSPLHF. The CDR3 nucleotides read TGCAGCGTAAGGACAGGGGATTCACCCCTCCACTTT. The J gene is TRBJ1-6, the V gene TRBV29-1, with 9 bases aligning to TRBD1. J lost 8 bases, V lost 6 bases, and 2 bases had no gene match. Germline values: CDR1 SQVTM, CDR2 ANQGSEA. The CDR3 runs to 12 residues.